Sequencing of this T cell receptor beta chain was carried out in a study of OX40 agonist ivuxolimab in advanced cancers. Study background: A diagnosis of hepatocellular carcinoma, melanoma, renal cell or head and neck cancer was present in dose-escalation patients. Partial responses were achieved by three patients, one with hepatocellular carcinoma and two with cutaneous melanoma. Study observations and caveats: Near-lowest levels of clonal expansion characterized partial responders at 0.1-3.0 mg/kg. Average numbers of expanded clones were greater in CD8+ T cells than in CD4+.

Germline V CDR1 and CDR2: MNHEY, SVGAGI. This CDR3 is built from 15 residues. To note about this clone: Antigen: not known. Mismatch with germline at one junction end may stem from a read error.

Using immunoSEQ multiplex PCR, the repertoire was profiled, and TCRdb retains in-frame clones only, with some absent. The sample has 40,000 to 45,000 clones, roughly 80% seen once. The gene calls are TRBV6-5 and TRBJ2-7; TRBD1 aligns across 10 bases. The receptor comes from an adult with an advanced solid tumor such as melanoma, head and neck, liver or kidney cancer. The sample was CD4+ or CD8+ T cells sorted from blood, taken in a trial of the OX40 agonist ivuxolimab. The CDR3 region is CASSYSPTGGNEQYF. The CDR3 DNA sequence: TGTGCCAGCAGCTACTCCCCGACAGGGGGCAACGAGCAGTACTTC.